The entry below gives a single T cell receptor beta chain sequence along with its context. The target antigen is unknown. This entry comes from a study of long-term antiretroviral therapy in people with HIV. Study overall: Collection dates of the earliest samples fall about a decade before the 2015 immediate-ART recommendation. General study points: Pre-ART expanded TRB clones stayed dominant throughout, though often decreasing after ART. In samples taken after ART, diversity increased but remained below transplant donor control levels.

A v3.0 immunoSEQ assay was performed at survey level. The protocol was immunoSEQ multiplex PCR, while the TCRdb copy is restricted to in-frame clones and leaves out a portion. The table includes 24,000 or so clones, roughly 96% detected once. The V end lost 3 bases, the J end lost 0 bases, and 6 bases lay between the germline ends. The CDR3 has 14 residues. Per the germline V gene, CDR1 is MDHEN and CDR2 is SYDVKM. Sequencing was performed on unsorted PBMCs, taken roughly 5.1 years after starting antiretroviral therapy. The sequence was obtained from a woman aged 50 to 60 with HIV. V and J are TRBV28 and TRBJ1-3; D is unresolved. The CDR3 DNA reads TGTGCCAGCAGTTTGCACGACTCTGGAAACACCATATATTTT. This codes for CASSLHDSGNTIYF.